The TCR beta chain described here comes from a study of a mutant IDH1 vaccine in newly diagnosed glioma. Of note for this clone: Antigen specificity is unknown.

Assay: immunoSEQ multiplex PCR; the TCRdb copy retains only in-frame clones and omits some. The sample has tens of thousands of clones; just under 90% are singletons. The CDR3 is 15 residues long. Trimming took 5 bases from V and 2 from J, leaving 13 bases between them. Germline assignment: CDR1 MDHEN and CDR2 SYDVKM. Time point in this sample: week 47, end of study. With topical imiquimod, each dose of the vaccine consisted of 300 ug of mutant IDH1 20-mer peptide. The clonotype comes from a woman aged 45-59 years with glioma. The specimen comprised PBMCs, sampled from a glioma patient whose treatment included an IDH1 peptide vaccine. This chain links TRBV28 with TRBJ2-1, with a possible D match to TRBD1 (6 bases). CDR3 sequence: CASSPGQPTYNEQFF. CDR3 coding DNA: TGTGCCAGCAGTCCTGGACAGCCCACCTACAATGAGCAGTTCTTC.